The 31 T cell receptor beta chains reported below all come from one sample, sequenced in a study of CD8 T cells in Susac syndrome. Random hexamers primed reverse transcription of roughly 0.5 to 1 ug RNA. Each CDR3 protein gets one entry after TCRdb re-called the immunoSEQ multiplex PCR reads with MiXCR. The data contain hundreds of thousands of distinct CDR3 sequences, 94% of them singletons. The sample was CD4+ T cells from PBMCs. The receptor set was obtained from a human donor with Susac syndrome.

V usage is TRBV3-1 and J usage is TRBJ2-1, with 10 positions matching TRBD2. This CDR3 has 16 amino acids. Germline V gives CDR1 LGHDT, CDR2 YNNKEL (reference sequence). The V segment lost 5 bases and the J segment 5 bases; nucleotides outside the gene matches: 9. This chain's CDR3 is CASSESASGGHNEQFF. The CDR3 nucleotides read TGTGCCAGCAGCGAATCTGCTAGCGGGGGCCACAATGAGCAGTTCTTC.

The rearrangement joins TRBV30 to TRBJ2-7, with TRBD2 as a possible D gene (6 bases). This CDR3 is built from 15 residues. The ends were cut back, 1 base at V and 0 bases at J, with 13 bases in the middle. Germline-derived CDR1 and CDR2 are GTSNPN and SVGIG (reference sequence). The CDR3 region has the DNA TGTGCCTGGAGTGCCCTAGCGCATACCTCCTACGAGCAGTACTTC. It encodes CAWSALAHTSYEQYF.

The chain combines TRBV7-9 with TRBJ2-3, with D maybe TRBD2 (6 bases). The CDR3 loop spans 14 amino acids. Germline CDR1 reads SEHNR; CDR2 reads FQNEAQ (reference sequence). Trimming took 2 bases from V and 3 from J, leaving 9 bases between them. The CDR3: CASSLMGGTDTQYF. The CDR3 DNA reads TGTGCCAGCAGCTTAATGGGGGGTACAGATACGCAGTATTTT.

This chain joins TRBV7-2 and TRBJ1-2; D not certain. Germline CDR1 is SGHTA and CDR2 is FQGNSA. V lost 5 bases, J lost 8 bases, and 18 bases lay in between. The CDR3 loop spans 14 amino acids. The CDR3 spells CASSRSFGDEGYTF. The CDR3 nucleotides are TGTGCCAGCAGCCGTTCATTTGGAGATGAGGGCTACACCTTC.

With regard to this clonotype: Lacking the conserved final phenylalanine or tryptophan, this CDR3 likely reflects a read error. The chain recombines TRBV25-1 with TRBJ1-1; the D gene is possibly TRBD1 (6 bases). V was cut by 4 bases and J by 3 bases, with 18 bases left in between. This CDR3 is built from 16 residues. Germline loops: CDR1 MGHDK, CDR2 SYGVNS. The CDR3 sequence is CASSGLRDTADTEAFC. CDR3 bases: TGTGCCAGCAGTGGTCTCCGGGACACGGCCGACACTGAAGCTTTCTGT.

V is TRBV6-5 and J is TRBJ1-1; D not certain. This CDR3 region has 14 residues. Trimming pared 6 bases from V and 5 bases from J, leaving 16 bases between. Germline V CDR1 and CDR2: MNHEY, SVGAGI. CDR3 loop: CASRRAPRTTEAFF. The DNA of the CDR3 is TGTGCCAGCAGGAGAGCTCCAAGGACTACTGAAGCTTTCTTT.

Only one count was recorded for this clonotype. The CDR3 DNA reads TGTGCCAGCTCACCCCCGGGGACGGCGGGACACCCCTACGAGCAGTACTTC. Translation gives CASSPPGTAGHPYEQYF. The chain joins TRBV18 to TRBJ2-7; D is tentatively TRBD1 or TRBD2 (6 bases each). V dropped 3 bases and J dropped 2 bases, with 20 bases sitting between them. The CDR3 sequence is 17 residues long. Germline V gives CDR1 KGHSH, CDR2 LQKENI.

The chain uses TRBV20-1 and TRBJ1-1; no firm D call. Between the trimmed V and J ends, which lost 6 bases and 1 base, there was a span of 9 bases. Germline V lookup: CDR1 DFQATT, CDR2 SNEGSKA (reference sequence). The CDR3 is 12 residues long. CDR3 coding DNA: TGCAGTGCCCCCGCGAGGAACACTGAAGCTTTCTTT. It translates to CSAPARNTEAFF.

This clonotype is a singleton in its sample. The CDR3 region is CASSLEGSALISQYF. Here the CDR3 DNA reads TGTGCCAGCAGCTTAGAGGGATCCGCCCTCATATCGCAGTATTTT. This chain connects TRBV7-2 to TRBJ2-3; D not certain. V was shortened by 1 base and J by 10 bases, with 18 bases between the two germline ends. In germline, CDR1 is SGHTA, CDR2 FQGNSA. The CDR3 length is 15 residues.

The V gene is TRBV20-1, the J gene TRBJ1-5, with a weak D call TRBD1 (5 bases). Between the trimmed V and J ends, which lost 6 bases and 0 bases, there was a span of 15 bases. This CDR3 is 15 amino acids long. CDR1 and CDR2 (germline): DFQATT, SNEGSKA (reference sequence). CDR3 DNA: TGCAGTGCAATGAGGGGTAGCAATAGCAATCAGCCCCAGCATTTT. It is translated as CSAMRGSNSNQPQHF.

The chain has TRBV5-4 and TRBJ2-7; TRBD2 matches 8 bases. V lost 4 bases and J lost 2; bases outside the gene matches: 11. The V gene's germline CDR1 is SGHNT and CDR2 YYREEE (reference sequence). The CDR3 runs 16 residues. The CDR3 DNA reads as TGTGCCAGCAGCCCGGGAGGGGGAACCGAGGCCTACGAGCAGTACTTC. This codes for CASSPGGGTEAYEQYF.

The J gene is TRBJ2-1, the V gene TRBV7-9; 11 bases are shared with TRBD1. CDR1 SEHNR and CDR2 FQNEAQ come from the germline V gene (reference sequence). V was clipped by 5 bases and J by 7 bases; unmatched bases: 10. The CDR3 sequence is 16 residues long. CDR3 DNA: TGTGCCAGCAGCCGAGAGTACGGACAGGGGGCGAATGAGCAGTTCTTC. Its protein product is CASSREYGQGANEQFF.

The V call is TRBV30, the J call TRBJ2-7, with D perhaps TRBD1 or TRBD2 (6 bases each). Germline CDR1 is GTSNPN and CDR2 is SVGIG (reference sequence). V dropped 5 bases and J dropped 1 base, with 15 bases sitting between them. The CDR3 contains 14 residues. The DNA of the CDR3 is TGTGCCTGGGATACAGGGAGCGGGTCCTACGAGCAGTACTTC. This encodes CAWDTGSGSYEQYF.

The chain links TRBV30 to TRBJ1-2; 8 bases line up with TRBD1. The CDR3 spans 16 residues. Germline V gene lookup returns CDR1 GTSNPN and CDR2 SVGIG (reference sequence). V was clipped by 5 bases and J by 4 bases; unmatched bases: 15. CDR3 loop: CAWGPPPDREVYGYTF. The CDR3 DNA sequence: TGTGCCTGGGGGCCTCCTCCGGACAGGGAGGTCTATGGCTACACCTTC.

The CDR3 nucleotides read TGCGCCAGCAGCTTGCCACCAGGGCGATTGGGCTACGAGCAGTACTTC. It yields the protein CASSLPPGRLGYEQYF. The genes are TRBV5-1 and TRBJ2-7; tentatively, D is TRBD1 (5 bases). The CDR3 totals 16 residues. Germline loops: CDR1 SGHRS, CDR2 YFSETQ. Trimming removed 1 base from V and 3 bases from J, with 17 bases in between.

The chain links TRBV30 to TRBJ1-3, with D possibly being TRBD1 (6 bases). V shed 7 bases and J shed 0 bases, with 19 bases lying between them. CDR3 length: 16 amino acids. Germline V gene data show CDR1 as GTSNPN and CDR2 as SVGIG (reference sequence). The CDR3 here is CASSGGAPISGNTIYF. The CDR3 nucleotides are TGTGCCTCCAGTGGGGGGGCCCCTATCTCTGGAAACACCATATATTTT.

The chain is built from TRBV7-2 and TRBJ1-6; no definite D call. The V end lost 7 bases, the J end lost 10 bases, and 14 bases lay between the germline ends. Germline CDR1 SGHTA, CDR2 FQGNSA. The CDR3 has 13 amino acids. CDR3 protein: CASTNVYRSPLHF. The CDR3 DNA reads TGTGCCAGCACCAACGTATATCGCTCACCCCTCCACTTT.

V usage is TRBV5-1 and J usage is TRBJ2-5; D unresolved. CDR1 is SGHRS, CDR2 YFSETQ, per germline. Trimming took 7 bases from V and 3 from J, leaving 16 bases between them. The CDR3 consists of 14 residues. CDR3 nucleotides: TGCGCCAGCTCCCCGGCCGGCGGTAAAGAGACCCAGTACTTC. It yields the protein CASSPAGGKETQYF.

The chain combines TRBV12-3 or TRBV12-4 with TRBJ1-1; TRBD1 matches 9 bases. CDR3 length equals 15 residues. The V segment lost 6 bases and the J segment 0 bases; nucleotides outside the gene matches: 5. The CDR3 DNA reads as TGTGCCAGCAGACCCGGGACAGGGTTGAACACTGAAGCTTTCTTT. Amino acids: CASRPGTGLNTEAFF.

The V call is TRBV4-3, the J call TRBJ1-4; TRBD1 agrees at 9 bases. The J segment lost 7 bases and the V segment lost 4 bases, leaving 7 bases of the junction unmatched. This CDR3 region has 15 residues. Germline CDR1 and CDR2: LGHNA and YSLEER. The CDR3 DNA reads TGCGCCAGCAGCCGAGAGGGACAGGGAGTTGAAAAACTGTTTTTT. Its protein product is CASSREGQGVEKLFF.

The V gene is TRBV12-3 or TRBV12-4, the J gene TRBJ1-1; TRBD1 agrees at 9 bases. The CDR3 has 16 residues. With V trimmed by 7 bases and J by 5 bases, 14 bases remained unmatched. The CDR3 DNA reads TGTGCCAGCATTATGGGACAGGGCGTTGGGGATACTGAAGCTTTCTTT. Translating gives CASIMGQGVGDTEAFF.

The J gene is TRBJ2-7, the V gene TRBV6-2 or TRBV6-3; D gene unclear. CDR1 is MNHEY, CDR2 SVGEGT, per germline. With 1 base removed from V and 1 base from J, the gap between germline ends came to 5 bases. The CDR3 covers 13 residues. In nucleotides, the CDR3 is TGTGCCAGCAGTTACTGGGGATCCTACGAGCAGTACTTC. Translating gives CASSYWGSYEQYF.

The chain joins TRBV5-6 to TRBJ1-2, with 8 positions matching TRBD1. In germline, CDR1 is SGHDT, CDR2 YYEEEE. Trimming cost V 3 bases and J 6 bases; bases outside gene matches: 7. The CDR3 consists of 14 residues. Here the CDR3 reads CASSSGQGHHGYTF. The CDR3 DNA is TGTGCCAGCAGCTCTGGACAGGGACATCATGGCTACACCTTC.

The chain links TRBV20-1 to TRBJ2-5; D gene unclear. Germline CDR1 reads DFQATT; CDR2 reads SNEGSKA (reference sequence). Between the trimmed V and J ends, which lost 6 bases and 0 bases, there was a span of 8 bases. CDR3 length: 12 residues. The CDR3 sequence is CSAEAYQETQYF. In nucleotides, the CDR3 is TGCAGTGCAGAGGCGTACCAAGAGACCCAGTACTTC.

The chain carries TRBV10-3 and TRBJ2-2; 7 bases align to TRBD1. V lost 6 bases, J lost 1 base, and 2 bases stayed unmatched. Looked up from germline, CDR1 is ENHRY and CDR2 is SYGVKD. The CDR3 totals 14 residues. The CDR3, as DNA: TGTGCCATCAGGGGGACAGAGAACACCGGGGAGCTGTTTTTT. It translates to CAIRGTENTGELFF.

The chain carries TRBV18 and TRBJ2-5; 12 positions agree with TRBD2. Losses at the gene ends were 0 bases for V and 2 bases for J; bases not matched to a gene: 1. The CDR3 covers 16 residues. Germline CDR1 is KGHSH and CDR2 is LQKENI. The CDR3 reads CASSPPLAGGQETQYF. The CDR3 DNA reads TGTGCCAGCTCACCACCCCTAGCGGGGGGGCAAGAGACCCAGTACTTC.

V gene TRBV12-3 or TRBV12-4 combines with J gene TRBJ1-2; D not resolved. V was cut by 6 bases and J by 7 bases, with 18 bases left in between. The CDR3 has 14 amino acids. The CDR3 reads CASSPVLSGGGYTF. The CDR3 DNA is TGTGCCAGCAGCCCCGTCTTATCGGGCGGTGGCTACACCTTC.

DNA of the CDR3: TGTGCCAGCATTGGACACTCTGAAGCTTTCTTT. Its translation: CASIGHSEAFF. The J gene is TRBJ1-1, the V gene TRBV6-5, with D possibly TRBD1 on 5 matching bases. Germline V CDR1 and CDR2: MNHEY, SVGAGI. V lost 7 bases, J lost 6 bases, and 9 bases lay in between. CDR3 length equals 11 residues.

The gene calls are TRBV5-1 and TRBJ1-2; TRBD1 aligns across 8 bases. The germline V gene has CDR1 SGHRS and CDR2 YFSETQ. The V and J ends lost 0 bases and 7 bases, in that order; junction bases with no gene match: 5. The CDR3 is made up of 14 amino acids. The CDR3 protein is CASSLDSGGSGYTF. The CDR3 DNA follows: TGCGCCAGCAGCTTGGATTCAGGGGGCTCTGGCTACACCTTC.

This chain links TRBV6-2 or TRBV6-3 with TRBJ2-7, with 9 bases that match TRBD1. J lost 3 bases, V lost 4 bases, and 7 bases had no gene match. The CDR3 sequence is 15 residues long. Germline V gene data show CDR1 as MNHEY and CDR2 as SVGEGT. In DNA form, the CDR3 reads TGTGCCAGCAGTTCGGGACAGGGAGCCTTCTACGAGCAGTACTTC. This translates into CASSSGQGAFYEQYF.

The chain links TRBV20-1 to TRBJ2-5, with a possible D match to TRBD1 (6 bases). Germline loops: CDR1 DFQATT, CDR2 SNEGSKA (reference sequence). The CDR3 has 16 amino acids. V lost 5 bases to trimming and J lost 0 bases, with 19 bases between them. CDR3 in amino acids: CSAWGKQGWYQETQYF. CDR3 in DNA: TGCAGTGCTTGGGGAAAACAGGGATGGTACCAAGAGACCCAGTACTTC.